The present entry profiles one TCR beta chain with its context. In the source study's methods: Estimation of nucleated cell counts relied on the amplification of reference gene primers. Produced via immunoSEQ multiplex PCR; TCRdb's table is partial and in-frame only. Clone size and V and J calls were adopted from that table, with D and trimming inferred from the DNA. The sample contains roughly 190,000 clones, roughly 80% of which appear only once. The data are from a study of blood T cell repertoires in COVID-19. For the study at large: Acute and convalescent COVID-19 samples came from the United States, Italy and Spain. T cells, B-cell-depleted T cells, or PBMCs supplied cDNA or gDNA.

Germline CDR1 is MGHDK and CDR2 is SYGVNS. The CDR3 runs 13 residues. Trimming took 1 base from V and 6 from J, leaving 9 bases between them. The chain combines TRBV25-1 with TRBJ1-1; the D is unclear. This clonotype originated in a woman in her forties or fifties with acute or convalescent COVID-19. The specimen was peripheral blood. The CDR3 DNA reads TGTGCCAGCAGTGAATTGTACGGGTCTGAAGCTTTCTTT. It encodes CASSELYGSEAFF.